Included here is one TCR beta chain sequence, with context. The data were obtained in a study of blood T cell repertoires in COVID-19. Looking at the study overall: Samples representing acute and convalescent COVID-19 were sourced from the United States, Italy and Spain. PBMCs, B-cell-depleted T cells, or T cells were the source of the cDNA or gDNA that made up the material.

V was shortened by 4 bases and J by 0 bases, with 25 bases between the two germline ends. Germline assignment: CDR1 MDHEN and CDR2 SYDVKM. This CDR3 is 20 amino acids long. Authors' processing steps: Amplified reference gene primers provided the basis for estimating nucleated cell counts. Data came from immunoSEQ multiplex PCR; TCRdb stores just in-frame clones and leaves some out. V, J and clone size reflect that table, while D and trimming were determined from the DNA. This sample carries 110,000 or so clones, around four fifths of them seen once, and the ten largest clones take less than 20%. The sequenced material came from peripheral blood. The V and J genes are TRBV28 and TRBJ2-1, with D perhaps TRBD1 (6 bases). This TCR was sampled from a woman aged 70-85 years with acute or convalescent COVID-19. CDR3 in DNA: TGTGCCAGCAGTTCCATTATACAGTTTACAGGGTACAGCTCCTACAATGAGCAGTTCTTC. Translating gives CASSSIIQFTGYSSYNEQFF. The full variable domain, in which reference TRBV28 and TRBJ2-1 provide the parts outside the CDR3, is DVKVTQSSRYLVKRTGEKVFLECVQDMDHENMFWYRQDPGLGLRLIYFSYDVKMKEKGDIPEGYSVSREKKERFSLILESASTNQTSMYLCASSSIIQFTGYSSYNEQFFGPGTRLTVL.